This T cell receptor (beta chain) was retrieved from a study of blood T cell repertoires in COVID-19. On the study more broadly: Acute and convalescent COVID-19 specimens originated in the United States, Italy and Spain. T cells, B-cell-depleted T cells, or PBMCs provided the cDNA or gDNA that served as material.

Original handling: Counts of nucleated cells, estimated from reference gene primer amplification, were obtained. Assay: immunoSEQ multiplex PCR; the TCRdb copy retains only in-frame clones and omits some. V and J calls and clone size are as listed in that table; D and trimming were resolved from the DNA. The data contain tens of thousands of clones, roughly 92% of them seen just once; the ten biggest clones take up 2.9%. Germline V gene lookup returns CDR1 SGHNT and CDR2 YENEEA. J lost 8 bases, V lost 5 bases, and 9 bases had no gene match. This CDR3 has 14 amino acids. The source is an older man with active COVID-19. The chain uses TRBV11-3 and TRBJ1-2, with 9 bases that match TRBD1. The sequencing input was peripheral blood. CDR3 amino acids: CASSATTGGGGYTF. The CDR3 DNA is TGTGCCAGCAGCGCAACTACAGGGGGCGGCGGCTACACCTTC.